A few counts support the clone carrying this T cell receptor beta chain. The data are from a study of blood T cell repertoires in COVID-19. Turning to the study itself: The United States, Italy and Spain were the sources of the acute and convalescent COVID-19 samples. PBMCs, B-cell-depleted T cells, or T cells provided the cDNA or gDNA that made up the material.

Trimming took 8 bases from V and 3 from J, leaving 14 bases between them. The CDR3 runs 15 residues. CDR1 and CDR2 (germline): MNHEY, SVGAGI. Per the authors' pipeline: Nucleated cell number was recorded as an estimate derived from reference gene primer amplification. Generated by immunoSEQ multiplex PCR, the TCRdb table keeps only in-frame clones and is missing some. From that table come the V and J calls and clone size; the DNA was used to work out D and trimming. There are tens of thousands of clones in the sample; under 95% occur only once, and roughly 8% lies in the top ten. Source material: peripheral blood. The V and J genes are TRBV6-5 and TRBJ1-6; no definite D call. The TCR sequence derives from a human donor in a cohort sampled during active COVID-19. Here the CDR3 reads CASGGQSIYNSPLHF. The CDR3 coding sequence is TGTGCCAGCGGCGGGCAGTCAATCTATAATTCACCCCTCCACTTT.